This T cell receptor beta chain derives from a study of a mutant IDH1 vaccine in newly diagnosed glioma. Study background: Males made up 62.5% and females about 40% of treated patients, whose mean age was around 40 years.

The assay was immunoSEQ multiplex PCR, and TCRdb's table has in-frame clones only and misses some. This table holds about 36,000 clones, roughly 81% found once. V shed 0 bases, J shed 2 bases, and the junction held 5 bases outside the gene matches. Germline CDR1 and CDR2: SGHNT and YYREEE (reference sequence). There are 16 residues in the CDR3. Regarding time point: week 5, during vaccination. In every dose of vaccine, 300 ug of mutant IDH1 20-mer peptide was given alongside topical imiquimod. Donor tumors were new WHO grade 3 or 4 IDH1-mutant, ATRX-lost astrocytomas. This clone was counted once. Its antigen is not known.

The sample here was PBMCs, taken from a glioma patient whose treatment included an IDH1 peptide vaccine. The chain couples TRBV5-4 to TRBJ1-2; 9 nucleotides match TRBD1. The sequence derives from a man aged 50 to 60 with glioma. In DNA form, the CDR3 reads TGTGCCAGCAGCTTGGTGGGACAGGGTCGGAACTATGGCTACACCTTC. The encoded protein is CASSLVGQGRNYGYTF.